This TCR beta chain was retrieved from a study of blood T cell repertoires in COVID-19. CDR3 length: 15 residues. Germline V lookup: CDR1 LGHDT, CDR2 YNNKEL (reference sequence). The V and J ends lost 0 bases and 0 bases, in that order; junction bases with no gene match: 1. TCRdb's copy holds only in-frame clones and misses some; the assay was immunoSEQ multiplex PCR. The sample yields hundreds of thousands of clones, about 82% seen once. The sequence was obtained from a woman aged 80 or over with COVID-19, enrolled during active disease. The specimen was peripheral blood. This chain links TRBV3-1 (or the pseudogene TRBV3-2) with TRBJ2-7, with 8 bases aligning to TRBD2. The CDR3 loop reads CASSQDRGGSYEQYF. The CDR3 DNA is TGTGCCAGCAGCCAAGACCGGGGGGGCTCCTACGAGCAGTACTTC.